The clone carrying this TCR beta chain is categorized as medium-sized. This entry comes from a study of control samples from healthy donors and cancer patients. Using immunoSEQ multiplex PCR, the repertoire was profiled, and TCRdb retains in-frame clones only, with some absent. The data show around 90,000 clones, 70% to 90% seen once. The CDR3 is 15 amino acids. This TCR was recovered from a woman in her thirties or forties in good health. The sequencing input was blood. The chain joins TRBV21-1 to TRBJ2-1; the DNA was not used to check the table's D call, TRBD1. TRBV21-1 is termed a pseudogene. CDR3 in amino acids: CASSARDRGQKEQFF. The CDR3 DNA reads as TGTGCCAGCAGCGCCCGGGACAGGGGGCAAAAAGAGCAGTTCTTC.